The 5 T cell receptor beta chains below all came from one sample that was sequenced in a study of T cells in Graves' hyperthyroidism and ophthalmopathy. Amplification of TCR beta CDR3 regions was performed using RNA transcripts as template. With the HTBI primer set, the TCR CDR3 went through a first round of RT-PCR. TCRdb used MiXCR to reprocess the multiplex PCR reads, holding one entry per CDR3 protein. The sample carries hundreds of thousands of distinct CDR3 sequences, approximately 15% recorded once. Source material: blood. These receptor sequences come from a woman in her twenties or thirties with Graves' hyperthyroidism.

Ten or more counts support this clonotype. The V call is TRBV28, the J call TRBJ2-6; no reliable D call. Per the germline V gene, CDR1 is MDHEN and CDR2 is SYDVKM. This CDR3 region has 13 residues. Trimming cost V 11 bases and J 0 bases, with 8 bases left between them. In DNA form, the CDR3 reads TGTGCCGGTAGTAGCTCTGGGGCCAACGTCCTGACTTTC. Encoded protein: CAGSSSGANVLTF.

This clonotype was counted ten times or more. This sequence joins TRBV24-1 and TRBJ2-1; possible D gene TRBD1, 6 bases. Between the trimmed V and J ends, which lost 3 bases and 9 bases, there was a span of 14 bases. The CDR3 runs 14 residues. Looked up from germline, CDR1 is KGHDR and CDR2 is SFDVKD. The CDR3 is CATSDITGYPEQFF. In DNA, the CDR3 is TGTGCCACCAGTGATATCACAGGGTATCCTGAGCAGTTCTTC.

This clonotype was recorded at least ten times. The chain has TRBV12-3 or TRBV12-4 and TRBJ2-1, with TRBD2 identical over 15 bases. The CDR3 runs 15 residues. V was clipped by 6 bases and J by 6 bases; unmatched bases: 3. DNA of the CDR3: TGTGCCAGCAGCCCGGGACTAGCGGGAGGCAATGAGCAGTTCTTC. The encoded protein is CASSPGLAGGNEQFF.

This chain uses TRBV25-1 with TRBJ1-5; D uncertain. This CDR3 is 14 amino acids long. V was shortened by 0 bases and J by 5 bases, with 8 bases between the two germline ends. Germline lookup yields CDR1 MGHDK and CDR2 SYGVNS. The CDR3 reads CASSEYDQHQPQHF. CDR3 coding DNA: TGTGCCAGCAGTGAATATGACCAACATCAGCCCCAGCATTTT.

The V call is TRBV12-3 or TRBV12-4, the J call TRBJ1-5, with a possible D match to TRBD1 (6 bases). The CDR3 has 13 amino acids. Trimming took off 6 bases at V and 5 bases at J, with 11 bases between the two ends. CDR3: CASSPQGYQPQHF. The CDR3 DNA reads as TGTGCCAGCAGCCCCCAGGGGTATCAGCCCCAGCATTTT.